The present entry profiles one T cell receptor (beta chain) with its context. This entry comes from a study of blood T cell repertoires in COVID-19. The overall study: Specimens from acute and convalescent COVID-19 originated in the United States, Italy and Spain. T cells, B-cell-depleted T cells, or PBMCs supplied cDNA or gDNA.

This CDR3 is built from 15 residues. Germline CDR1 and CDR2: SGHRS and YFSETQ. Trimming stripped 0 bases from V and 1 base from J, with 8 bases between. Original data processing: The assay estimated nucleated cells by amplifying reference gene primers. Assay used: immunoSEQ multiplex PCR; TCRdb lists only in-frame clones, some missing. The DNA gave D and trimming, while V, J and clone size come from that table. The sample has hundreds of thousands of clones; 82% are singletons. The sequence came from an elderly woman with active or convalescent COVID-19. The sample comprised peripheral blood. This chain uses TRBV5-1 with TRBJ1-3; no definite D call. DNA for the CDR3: TGCGCCAGCAGCTTGGCCTCGAGTTCTGGAAACACCATATATTTT. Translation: CASSLASSSGNTIYF.